This paragraph covers one TCR beta chain sequence. The data stem from a study of shared clonotypes between healthy human individuals. Germline V CDR1 and CDR2: MNHEY, SVGAGI. The CDR3 is 13 amino acids. V gave up 7 bases and J gave up 6 bases; unmatched junction bases: 5. Among the donors, all were Caucasian adults who lived in Nashville, Tennessee. Replicate PCRs for unsorted PBMC used 250 to 300 ng DNA (about 30,000 T cell genomes). Ten immunoSEQ deep assay plates were used to sequence unsorted PBMC DNA. Sequencing was performed with immunoSEQ multiplex PCR; in TCRdb, only in-frame clones are kept and a portion is missing. The sample holds 530,000 or so clones, over 75% seen once.

This TCR was recovered from a woman aged 40 to 50 in good health. Some clones in this sample may be carry-over from other donors' samples. V is TRBV6-5 and J is TRBJ2-1; 8 bases fit TRBD1. Sequencing was performed on PBMCs. This CDR3 reads CASTRTGGNEQFF. In DNA, the CDR3 is TGTGCCAGCACCCGTACAGGGGGCAATGAGCAGTTCTTC.